The 21 T cell receptor beta chains given below trace back to one sample, sequenced in a study of blood T cell repertoires in COVID-19. This table comes from immunoSEQ multiplex PCR, and its TCRdb copy is limited to in-frame clones, with some not included. Of over 150,000 clones in the sample, approximately 80% are singletons; the top ten hold less than 3.5%. Material for sequencing was peripheral blood. Receptor source: an older woman with acute or convalescent COVID-19.

The chain employs TRBV6-5 and TRBJ2-7; 8 bases agree with TRBD2. There are 13 residues in the CDR3. Germline V gene data show CDR1 as MNHEY and CDR2 as SVGAGI. With V trimmed by 7 bases and J by 0 bases, 2 bases remained unmatched. The CDR3 region has the DNA TGTGCCAGCACACTAGCGGCCTCCTACGAGCAGTACTTC. It translates to CASTLAASYEQYF.

V is TRBV6-6 and J is TRBJ1-6; 8 bases are shared with TRBD1. This CDR3 is built from 17 residues. Trimming took 5 bases from V and 5 from J; bases not matched to a gene: 11. CDR1 is MNHNY and CDR2 is SVGAGI in the germline V gene (reference sequence). DNA of the CDR3: TGTGCCAGCAGTCAAAACCAGGGGGCGGTCGATAATTCACCCCTCCACTTT. It codes for CASSQNQGAVDNSPLHF.

This sequence joins TRBV5-1 and TRBJ1-2, with 8 nucleotides matching TRBD1. Germline CDR1 reads SGHRS; CDR2 reads YFSETQ. The CDR3 has 16 residues. After removal of 0 bases from V and 6 bases from J, the junction contained 10 bases not matched to a gene. The CDR3 DNA sequence: TGCGCCAGCAGCTTGGGAATTTCAGGGGGCGATGATGGCTACACCTTC. Translation: CASSLGISGGDDGYTF.

The chain uses TRBV19 and TRBJ2-7; TRBD2 aligns across 10 bases. CDR1 and CDR2 from the germline V gene are LNHDA and SQIVND (reference sequence). V shed 4 bases and J 2 bases; nucleotides not matched to a gene: 5. The length of the CDR3 is 15 residues. CDR3 region: CASSTIAGGAYEQYF. The CDR3 nucleotides are TGTGCCAGTAGTACGATAGCGGGGGGTGCCTACGAGCAGTACTTC.

This chain uses TRBV27 with TRBJ2-3; 7 bases are shared with TRBD2. Germline CDR1 reads MNHEY; CDR2 reads SMNVEV (reference sequence). V shed 6 bases and J 6 bases; nucleotides not matched to a gene: 12. CDR3 length: 15 residues. CDR3 bases: TGTGCCAGCAGGCCCGGGACTACCAGAGGGGATACGCAGTATTTT. It specifies CASRPGTTRGDTQYF.

For the CDR3, the DNA is TGTGCCATCAGTGAGAGTAGTCAGGGCCATAATTCACCCCTCCACTTT. The encoded protein is CAISESSQGHNSPLHF. The gene calls are TRBV10-3 and TRBJ1-6, with D perhaps TRBD1 (5 bases). Germline V gene lookup returns CDR1 ENHRY and CDR2 SYGVKD. The CDR3 runs to 16 residues. V lost 2 bases and J 5 bases, leaving 13 bases between the germline ends.

The V and J genes are TRBV5-1 and TRBJ1-3, with 7 bases matching TRBD1. Germline V gene sequence: CDR1 SGHRS, CDR2 YFSETQ. CDR3 length: 17 amino acids. The V and J ends lost 0 bases and 3 bases, in that order; junction bases with no gene match: 9. The CDR3 reads CASSLAIGDSYGNTIYF. The CDR3 region has the DNA TGCGCCAGCAGCTTGGCTATCGGGGACAGTTATGGAAACACCATATATTTT. Supplemented by reference TRBV5-1 and TRBJ1-3, the full variable domain reads KAGVTQTPRYLIKTRGQQVTLSCSPISGHRSVSWYQQTPGQGLQFLFEYFSETQRNKGNFPGRFSGRQFSNSRSEMNVSTLELGDSALYLCASSLAIGDSYGNTIYFGEGSWLTVV.

This chain connects TRBV18 to TRBJ1-1; no clear D gene. V was shortened by 2 bases and J by 4 bases, with 8 bases between the two germline ends. Germline V gives CDR1 KGHSH, CDR2 LQKENI. The CDR3 is made up of 13 amino acids. The CDR3 here is CASSPKQSTEAFF. As DNA, the CDR3 is TGTGCCAGCTCACCAAAACAGAGCACTGAAGCTTTCTTT.

This clone showed up just a few times. Other DNA variants within this sample encode the same CDR3. V and J are TRBV29-1 and TRBJ1-2; D is perhaps TRBD1 (6 bases). The CDR3 totals 12 residues. Trimming removed 3 bases from V and 7 bases from J, with 12 bases in between. Germline V CDR1 and CDR2: SQVTM, ANQGSEA. In DNA, the CDR3 is TGCAGCGTTGAGGGGGCAGGAGGTGGCTACACCTTC. The encoded protein is CSVEGAGGGYTF.

CDR3 in DNA: TGTGCCAGCAGTGAGGCAGGGGGCATGAGCACCTACGAGCAGTACTTC. Protein product: CASSEAGGMSTYEQYF. The chain couples TRBV6-1 to TRBJ2-7; 8 nucleotides line up with TRBD1. The CDR3 runs 16 residues. Germline CDR1 MNHNS, CDR2 SASEGT. With 3 bases clipped from V and 2 bases from J, the junction kept 9 bases outside the gene matches.

V usage is TRBV28 and J usage is TRBJ2-7, with 9 nucleotides matching TRBD1. CDR1 is MDHEN and CDR2 is SYDVKM in the germline V gene. The CDR3 runs 15 residues. V shed 1 base and J 4 bases; nucleotides not matched to a gene: 5. CDR3 DNA sequence: TGTGCCAGCAGTTTATCCGGGACAGGGAAATACGAGCAGTACTTC. Residues: CASSLSGTGKYEQYF.

The V gene is TRBV9, the J gene TRBJ1-3; D remains unclear. CDR3 size: 15 residues. Germline V gene sequence: CDR1 SGDLS, CDR2 YYNGEE. V gave up 0 bases and J gave up 0 bases, with 7 bases separating them. The chain's CDR3 is CASSVAGSSGNTIYF. CDR3 DNA: TGTGCCAGCAGCGTAGCGGGGAGCTCTGGAAACACCATATATTTT.

The chain is built from TRBV5-4 and TRBJ2-7; 8 bases are a match to TRBD2. The germline V gene encodes CDR1 SGHNT and CDR2 YYREEE (reference sequence). The CDR3 is made up of 15 amino acids. V lost 4 bases to trimming and J lost 0 bases; unmatched junction nucleotides: 6. CDR3 loop: CASSASTSVSYEQYF. DNA for the CDR3: TGTGCCAGCAGCGCCTCGACTAGCGTCTCCTACGAGCAGTACTTC. Filled out from reference TRBV5-4 and TRBJ2-7, the complete variable domain reads ETGVTQSPTHLIKTRGQQVTLRCSSQSGHNTVSWYQQALGQGPQFIFQYYREEENGRGNFPPRFSGLQFPNYSSELNVNALELDDSALYLCASSASTSVSYEQYFGPGTRLTVT.

The chain joins TRBV6-6 to TRBJ2-7, with D possibly matching TRBD2 (7 bases). The CDR3 runs 15 residues. The germline V gene has CDR1 MNHNY and CDR2 SVGAGI (reference sequence). V lost 3 bases to trimming and J lost 2 bases, with 14 bases between them. The CDR3 region has the DNA TGTGCCAGCAGTTATTGGGCGGGGGCAACCTACGAGCAGTACTTC. Translating gives CASSYWAGATYEQYF.

This clone came up a few times. J is TRBJ1-2 and V is TRBV25-1; 11 bases are a match to TRBD1. After removal of 2 bases from V and 4 bases from J, the junction contained 6 bases not matched to a gene. CDR3 size: 16 residues. The germline CDR1 and CDR2 sequences are MGHDK and SYGVNS. For the CDR3, the DNA is TGTGCCAGCAGTGAAGATAGGACAGGGGGCGCCTATGGCTACACCTTC. Its translation is CASSEDRTGGAYGYTF.

The chain uses TRBV2 and TRBJ1-2; TRBD1 aligns across 8 bases. The CDR3 has 13 residues. V dropped 6 bases and J dropped 6; count of bases not matched to a gene: 6. Germline values: CDR1 SNHLY, CDR2 FYNNEI. The CDR3 DNA reads TGTGCCAGCAGGACAGGGGACGTTCATGGCTACACCTTC. Amino acid sequence: CASRTGDVHGYTF.

V and J are TRBV6-1 and TRBJ1-5, with D perhaps matching TRBD1 (5 bases). CDR3 length: 15 amino acids. Germline CDR1 reads MNHNS; CDR2 reads SASEGT. V lost 2 bases and J 0 bases, leaving 8 bases between the germline ends. CDR3 in amino acids: CASSEYRYSNQPQHF. CDR3 sequence (DNA): TGTGCCAGCAGTGAATACAGGTATAGCAATCAGCCCCAGCATTTT.

The chain combines TRBV7-2 with TRBJ1-1; D is perhaps TRBD1 (6 bases). CDR1 and CDR2 (germline): SGHTA, FQGNSA. CDR3 length: 16 amino acids. Deletions cut 5 bases from V and 0 bases from J, with 16 bases between. CDR3 sequence reads: CASSQRRTGLNTEAFF. The CDR3 DNA follows: TGTGCCAGCAGCCAACGCCGTACAGGGTTGAACACTGAAGCTTTCTTT.

The chain combines TRBV9 with TRBJ1-4; a possible D gene is TRBD1 (5 bases). The CDR3 consists of 16 residues. Germline V gene sequence: CDR1 SGDLS, CDR2 YYNGEE. Trimming removed 4 bases from V and 2 bases from J, with 15 bases in between. The CDR3, as DNA: TGTGCCAGCAGCCAAAGTCCAGGGAGGACTAATGAAAAACTGTTTTTT. It specifies CASSQSPGRTNEKLFF.

This clone was seen more than once but under ten times. The J gene is TRBJ1-4, the V gene TRBV6-5; maybe TRBD1 (5 bases). From germline, CDR1 is MNHEY and CDR2 SVGAGI. V was trimmed by 0 bases and J by 0 bases, leaving 5 bases between them. The CDR3 is 15 residues long. The CDR3 DNA sequence: TGTGCCAGCAGTTACTCACAGGCAACTAATGAAAAACTGTTTTTT. Translating gives CASSYSQATNEKLFF.

This chain uses TRBV29-1 with TRBJ1-1; TRBD1 agrees at 7 bases. Per the germline V gene, CDR1 is SQVTM and CDR2 is ANQGSEA. The CDR3 is made up of 10 amino acids. V was clipped by 6 bases and J by 6 bases; unmatched bases: 1. The CDR3 spells CSVDRAEAFF. The CDR3 DNA reads TGCAGCGTCGACAGGGCTGAAGCTTTCTTT.